These 13 T cell receptor beta chains share one sample of origin, sequenced in a study of blood T cell repertoires in COVID-19. The data were produced by immunoSEQ multiplex PCR, yet TCRdb's version contains in-frame clones alone and is incomplete. The repertoire consists of 170,000 or so clones, with 80% to 85% occurring once and the leading ten covering under 10%. Sequencing input: peripheral blood. Receptor source: a woman aged 70-85 years with COVID-19, enrolled during active disease.

The table lists this clone with a count of one. J is TRBJ2-2 and V is TRBV7-2, with 10 nucleotides matching TRBD1. Germline lookup yields CDR1 SGHTA and CDR2 FQGNSA. This CDR3 has 15 amino acids. V gave up 5 bases and J gave up 5 bases; unmatched junction bases: 5. The CDR3 coding sequence is TGTGCCAGCAGCCAAAGGACAGGGGGGACCGGGGAGCTGTTTTTT. This gives the protein CASSQRTGGTGELFF.

This clone was seen a handful of times. The rearrangement joins TRBV3-1 (or the pseudogene TRBV3-2) to TRBJ1-6; no definite D call. This CDR3 has 15 residues. With 6 bases removed from V and 10 bases from J, the gap between germline ends came to 19 bases. Germline V gene lookup returns CDR1 LGHDT and CDR2 YNNKEL (reference sequence). CDR3 sequence (DNA): TGTGCCAGCAGACTAGACCAGGTAACCGGATCACCCCTCCACTTT. Encoded protein: CASRLDQVTGSPLHF.

The chain combines TRBV5-4 with TRBJ1-1; D gene unclear. Between the trimmed V and J ends, which lost 3 bases and 8 bases, there was a span of 8 bases. CDR3 length equals 11 residues. Germline V CDR1 and CDR2: SGHNT, YYREEE (reference sequence). CDR3 in DNA: TGTGCCAGCAGCTCCAGCAGGGAAGCTTTCTTT. Translated: CASSSSREAFF.

This rearrangement joins TRBV14 to TRBJ1-1; D uncertain. V lost 4 bases, J lost 2 bases, and 5 bases lay in between. Germline loops: CDR1 SGHDN, CDR2 FVKESK. The CDR3 extends over 12 amino acids. In DNA form, the CDR3 reads TGTGCCAGCAGCCCAAAAAACACTGAAGCTTTCTTT. This codes for CASSPKNTEAFF.

The rearrangement links TRBV10-3 to TRBJ1-2; the match to TRBD1 covers 10 bases. Losses at the gene ends were 11 bases for V and 6 bases for J; bases not matched to a gene: 12. The CDR3 length is 14 residues. Germline CDR1 ENHRY, CDR2 SYGVKD. Here the CDR3 DNA reads TGTGCCGCCGCCGGGGACAGGGGACGCGATGGCTACACCTTC. Translated, it gives CAAAGDRGRDGYTF.

This clone was picked up one time. The V gene is TRBV18, the J gene TRBJ1-1; D is unresolved. The V gene's germline CDR1 is KGHSH and CDR2 LQKENI. Trimming shortened V by 6 bases and J by 4 bases, and 15 bases separated the two germline ends. This CDR3 has 14 amino acids. CDR3 bases: TGTGCCAGCTCCCCAGGTCCTACCGGCACTGAAGCTTTCTTT. It specifies CASSPGPTGTEAFF.

In the case of this clone: The sample holds other DNA sequences that translate to the same CDR3. V is TRBV6-2 or TRBV6-3 and J is TRBJ2-2, with D maybe TRBD1 (5 bases). The germline V gene has CDR1 MNHEY and CDR2 SVGEGT. V lost 0 bases and J 6 bases, leaving 11 bases between the germline ends. This CDR3 has 15 amino acids. CDR3 in amino acids: CASSYSSRVPGELFF. As DNA, the CDR3 is TGTGCCAGCAGTTACTCATCCAGGGTTCCCGGGGAGCTGTTTTTT.

V and J are TRBV29-1 and TRBJ1-1; possibly TRBD1 for D (6 bases). The germline V gene encodes CDR1 SQVTM and CDR2 ANQGSEA. Trimming shortened V by 4 bases and J by 4 bases, and 13 bases separated the two germline ends. CDR3 length equals 13 residues. CDR3: CSVGGGASTEAFF. CDR3 nucleotide sequence: TGCAGCGTTGGTGGGGGGGCGAGCACTGAAGCTTTCTTT.

V gene TRBV15 combines with J gene TRBJ2-5; 11 bases match TRBD2. The CDR3 loop spans 13 amino acids. The V and J ends lost 9 bases and 5 bases, in that order; junction bases with no gene match: 5. Per the germline V gene, CDR1 is LNHNV and CDR2 is YYDKDF (reference sequence). The CDR3: CATTSGSWETQYF. For the CDR3, the DNA is TGTGCCACAACTAGCGGGAGTTGGGAGACCCAGTACTTC. The full variable domain, with the rest looked up from reference TRBV15 and TRBJ2-5, is DAMVIQNPRYQVTQFGKPVTLSCSQTLNHNVMYWYQQKSSQAPKLLFHYYDKDFNNEADTPDNFQSRRPNTSFCFLDIRSPGLGDTAMYLCATTSGSWETQYFGPGTRLLVL.

The CDR3 DNA is TGTGCCAGCAGCCAAGCCGAGGTCCTCTATGGCTACACCTTC. Protein product: CASSQAEVLYGYTF. The rearrangement joins TRBV3-1 (or the pseudogene TRBV3-2) to TRBJ1-2; no firm D call. Germline assignment: CDR1 LGHDT and CDR2 YNNKEL (reference sequence). The CDR3 sequence is 14 residues long. V was shortened by 1 base and J by 4 bases, with 10 bases between the two germline ends.

The J gene is TRBJ2-1, the V gene TRBV7-2; D ambiguous. Germline CDR1 is SGHTA and CDR2 is FQGNSA. V was clipped by 2 bases and J by 4 bases, with 9 bases between them. There are 14 residues in the CDR3. The DNA of the CDR3 is TGTGCCAGCAGCTTACGCGGATTTTACAATGAGCAGTTCTTC. Translation: CASSLRGFYNEQFF.

The rearrangement uses TRBV7-2 and TRBJ2-3; D remains ambiguous. The CDR3 totals 15 residues. Germline V gene data show CDR1 as SGHTA and CDR2 as FQGNSA. Trimming left V 5 bases short and J 0 bases short, with 12 bases between. DNA for the CDR3: TGTGCCAGCAGCCCCTCAGGCAAAAGCACAGATACGCAGTATTTT. Protein sequence: CASSPSGKSTDTQYF.

The genes are TRBV5-1 and TRBJ1-1; D perhaps matches TRBD1 (5 bases). V was shortened by 4 bases and J by 3 bases, with 16 bases between the two germline ends. The CDR3 runs to 15 residues. Germline assignment: CDR1 SGHRS and CDR2 YFSETQ. The CDR3 region has the DNA TGCGCCAGCAGCATAGAGCAAGACAGCTACACTGAAGCTTTCTTT. Its translation: CASSIEQDSYTEAFF.